The 18 T cell receptor beta chains below all came from one sample that was sequenced in a study of chemoradiotherapy in HPV16-positive cancers. Assay used: immunoSEQ multiplex PCR; TCRdb lists only in-frame clones, some missing. The sample carries approximately 10,000 clones, around 83% recorded once. The sequenced sample was tumor tissue, obtained from a patient who underwent chemoradiotherapy. The origin of the receptors is a human donor with HPV-associated anogenital cancer.

CDR3 bases: TGTGCCAGCAGTTTAATCAGGGATCAAGAGACCCAGTACTTC. This sequence encodes CASSLIRDQETQYF. This chain connects TRBV28 to TRBJ2-5; weak D call: TRBD1 (5 bases). Per germline, CDR1 MDHEN and CDR2 SYDVKM. V gave up 2 bases and J gave up 2 bases, with 9 bases separating them. CDR3 length: 14 residues.

V gene TRBV28 combines with J gene TRBJ2-3, with D perhaps matching TRBD2 (5 bases). The CDR3 extends over 14 amino acids. Germline V CDR1 and CDR2: MDHEN, SYDVKM. The V end lost 3 bases, the J end lost 3 bases, and 10 bases lay between the germline ends. The CDR3 bases are TGTGCCAGCAGTTTGTTTGGGAGTACAGATACGCAGTATTTT. As protein: CASSLFGSTDTQYF.

The CDR3, as DNA: TGTGCCAGCAGTTCGGGACAGGGCTTCCAGCCCCAGCATTTT. Translating gives CASSSGQGFQPQHF. V is TRBV28 and J is TRBJ1-5; 9 positions match TRBD1. CDR3 length: 14 residues. The V gene end was trimmed by 4 bases and the J gene end by 7 bases; junction bases not matched to a gene: 5. Germline V CDR1 and CDR2: MDHEN, SYDVKM.

The table lists this clone with a count of one. Other nucleotide sequences in the sample specify the same CDR3. V is TRBV18 and J is TRBJ2-3; D is ambiguous. Trimming pared 3 bases from V and 0 bases from J, leaving 1 base between. This CDR3 spans 12 amino acids. CDR1 and CDR2 (germline): KGHSH, LQKENI. The chain's CDR3 is CASSPSTDTQYF. The CDR3 region has the DNA TGTGCCAGCTCACCTAGCACAGATACGCAGTATTTT. Drawing the rest from reference TRBV18 and TRBJ2-3, the complete variable domain is NAGVMQNPRHLVRRRGQEARLRCSPMKGHSHVYWYRQLPEEGLKFMVYLQKENIIDESGMPKERFSAEFPKEGPSILRIQQVVRGDSAAYFCASSPSTDTQYFGPGTRLTVL.

The chain couples TRBV6-1 to TRBJ1-5; D remains unclear. This CDR3 has 15 amino acids. V gave up 1 base and J gave up 4 bases, with 11 bases separating them. CDR1 is MNHNS and CDR2 is SASEGT in the germline V gene. The CDR3 coding sequence is TGTGCCAGCAGTGAAGGGGCAGGTAGGAATCAGCCCCAGCATTTT. This sequence encodes CASSEGAGRNQPQHF.

V gene TRBV29-1 combines with J gene TRBJ2-5, with 9 bases aligning to TRBD2. Trimming at V came to 4 bases and at J to 0 bases, leaving 3 bases not matched to a gene. The germline gives CDR1 SQVTM, CDR2 ANQGSEA. This CDR3 is 14 amino acids long. CDR3 loop: CSVGASGNQETQYF. In nucleotides, the CDR3 is TGCAGCGTTGGGGCTAGCGGGAACCAAGAGACCCAGTACTTC. Full variable domain (outside the CDR3, taken from reference TRBV29-1 and TRBJ2-5): SAVISQKPSRDICQRGTSLTIQCQVDSQVTMMFWYRQQPGQSLTLIATANQGSEATYESGFVIDKFPISRPNLTFSTLTVSNMSPEDSSIYLCSVGASGNQETQYFGPGTRLLVL.

The chain couples TRBV5-6 to TRBJ1-5; D is uncertain. Germline V CDR1 and CDR2: SGHDT, YYEEEE. The CDR3 loop spans 15 amino acids. V was clipped by 0 bases and J by 2 bases, with 9 bases between them. Here the CDR3 reads CASSLDPWGNQPQHF. In DNA, the CDR3 is TGTGCCAGCAGCTTGGACCCTTGGGGCAATCAGCCCCAGCATTTT.

The genes are TRBV6-5 and TRBJ1-1, with D perhaps matching TRBD1 (5 bases). Germline V gives CDR1 MNHEY, CDR2 SVGAGI. The CDR3 has 15 residues. With 4 bases removed from V and 3 bases from J, the gap between germline ends came to 15 bases. The CDR3 loop is CASSSTLRGYTEAFF. In DNA, the CDR3 is TGTGCCAGCAGTTCAACCCTCCGGGGCTACACTGAAGCTTTCTTT.

V usage is TRBV7-2 and J usage is TRBJ2-7; D perhaps matches TRBD1 (5 bases). The CDR3 sequence is 14 residues long. Germline CDR1 and CDR2: SGHTA and FQGNSA. V lost 10 bases, J lost 2 bases, and 18 bases lay in between. For the CDR3, the DNA is TGTGCCATACGAAGGGCGGCAGGGACCTACGAGCAGTACTTC. It codes for CAIRRAAGTYEQYF.

This chain uses TRBV5-1 with TRBJ2-3; perhaps TRBD1 as D (6 bases). The CDR3 is 15 residues long. Trimming cost V 3 bases and J 4 bases, with 15 bases left between them. In germline, CDR1 is SGHRS, CDR2 YFSETQ. The CDR3 here is CASSWGRTIPDTQYF. The CDR3 nucleotides read TGCGCCAGCAGCTGGGGGCGGACGATCCCAGATACGCAGTATTTT.

The gene calls are TRBV19 and TRBJ2-5, with a tentative D call TRBD2 (6 bases). CDR1 LNHDA and CDR2 SQIVND come from the germline V gene (reference sequence). The germline V and J ends were trimmed by 1 base and 2 bases, with 11 bases remaining between them. This CDR3 contains 15 residues. This CDR3 is CASSIGGTRQETQYF. CDR3 coding DNA: TGTGCCAGTAGTATAGGCGGGACTCGTCAAGAGACCCAGTACTTC. The full variable domain, with the rest looked up from reference TRBV19 and TRBJ2-5, is DGGITQSPKYLFRKEGQNVTLSCEQNLNHDAMYWYRQDPGQGLRLIYYSQIVNDFQKGDIAEGYSVSREKKESFPLTVTSAQKNPTAFYLCASSIGGTRQETQYFGPGTRLLVL.

The gene calls are TRBV25-1 and TRBJ2-7; possibly TRBD1 or TRBD2 for D (6 bases each). This CDR3 has 14 residues. Germline V gene lookup returns CDR1 MGHDK and CDR2 SYGVNS. Trimming shortened V by 4 bases and J by 5 bases, and 15 bases separated the two germline ends. The CDR3 bases are TGTGCCAGCAGTGGGAACGGGGGCTCGGACGAGCAGTACTTC. This sequence encodes CASSGNGGSDEQYF.

The chain employs TRBV28 and TRBJ2-1; TRBD2 is a possible D gene (5 bases). The CDR3 contains 13 residues. V was pared by 6 bases and J by 5 bases, with 11 bases between. Germline CDR1 reads MDHEN; CDR2 reads SYDVKM. CDR3 residues: CASRKDWNNEQFF. DNA for the CDR3: TGTGCCAGCAGGAAGGACTGGAACAATGAGCAGTTCTTC.

This chain uses TRBV11-2 with TRBJ2-3; 7 bases match TRBD2. The CDR3 length is 15 residues. J lost 11 bases, V lost 2 bases, and 13 bases had no gene match. Germline lookup yields CDR1 SGHAT and CDR2 FQNNGV. DNA for the CDR3: TGTGCCAGCAGCTTAAAAGCGGGGTTTAGTCAAAAGCAGTATTTT. Amino acids: CASSLKAGFSQKQYF.

This clone was found a few times. V is TRBV6-1 and J is TRBJ1-3; D is uncertain. This CDR3 spans 14 amino acids. V was clipped by 8 bases and J by 4 bases, with 15 bases between them. The V gene's germline CDR1 is MNHNS and CDR2 SASEGT. CDR3 DNA sequence: TGTGCCAGCCTAGAGGGAATGGGAGGAAACACCATATATTTT. Translated, it gives CASLEGMGGNTIYF.

The rearrangement uses TRBV2 and TRBJ2-3; D gene ambiguous. V lost 7 bases and J 3 bases, leaving 17 bases between the germline ends. The germline V gene encodes CDR1 SNHLY and CDR2 FYNNEI. The CDR3 is 15 amino acids. CDR3 in amino acids: CASKIGPQRTDTQYF. The CDR3 DNA follows: TGTGCCAGCAAGATCGGGCCCCAGAGGACAGATACGCAGTATTTT.

This clone was observed once. V gene TRBV10-3 combines with J gene TRBJ2-2; D possibly corresponds to TRBD1 (6 bases). This CDR3 is 14 amino acids long. Germline V gene lookup returns CDR1 ENHRY and CDR2 SYGVKD. Trimming stripped 4 bases from V and 5 bases from J, with 11 bases between. The CDR3 sequence is CAISVTGKTGELFF. The CDR3 DNA follows: TGTGCCATCAGTGTCACAGGGAAGACCGGGGAGCTGTTTTTT.

The chain joins TRBV14 to TRBJ1-2; 8 bases line up with TRBD1. The CDR3 consists of 17 residues. Germline loops: CDR1 SGHDN, CDR2 FVKESK. The trim removed 1 base at V and 1 base at J, leaving 8 bases unmatched. CDR3 protein: CASSQVAGGNLNYGYTF. The DNA of the CDR3 is TGTGCCAGCAGCCAAGTTGCAGGGGGCAATCTTAACTATGGCTACACCTTC.